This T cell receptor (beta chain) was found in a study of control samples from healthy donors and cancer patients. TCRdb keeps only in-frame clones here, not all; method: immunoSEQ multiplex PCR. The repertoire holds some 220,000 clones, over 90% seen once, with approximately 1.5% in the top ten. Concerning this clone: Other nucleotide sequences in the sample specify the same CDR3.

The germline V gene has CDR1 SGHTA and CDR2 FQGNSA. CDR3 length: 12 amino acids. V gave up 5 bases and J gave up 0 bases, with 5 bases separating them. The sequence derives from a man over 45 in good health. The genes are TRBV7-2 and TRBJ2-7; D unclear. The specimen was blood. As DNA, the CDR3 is TGTGCCAGCAGCCCCAGCTCCTACGAGCAGTACTTC. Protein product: CASSPSSYEQYF.